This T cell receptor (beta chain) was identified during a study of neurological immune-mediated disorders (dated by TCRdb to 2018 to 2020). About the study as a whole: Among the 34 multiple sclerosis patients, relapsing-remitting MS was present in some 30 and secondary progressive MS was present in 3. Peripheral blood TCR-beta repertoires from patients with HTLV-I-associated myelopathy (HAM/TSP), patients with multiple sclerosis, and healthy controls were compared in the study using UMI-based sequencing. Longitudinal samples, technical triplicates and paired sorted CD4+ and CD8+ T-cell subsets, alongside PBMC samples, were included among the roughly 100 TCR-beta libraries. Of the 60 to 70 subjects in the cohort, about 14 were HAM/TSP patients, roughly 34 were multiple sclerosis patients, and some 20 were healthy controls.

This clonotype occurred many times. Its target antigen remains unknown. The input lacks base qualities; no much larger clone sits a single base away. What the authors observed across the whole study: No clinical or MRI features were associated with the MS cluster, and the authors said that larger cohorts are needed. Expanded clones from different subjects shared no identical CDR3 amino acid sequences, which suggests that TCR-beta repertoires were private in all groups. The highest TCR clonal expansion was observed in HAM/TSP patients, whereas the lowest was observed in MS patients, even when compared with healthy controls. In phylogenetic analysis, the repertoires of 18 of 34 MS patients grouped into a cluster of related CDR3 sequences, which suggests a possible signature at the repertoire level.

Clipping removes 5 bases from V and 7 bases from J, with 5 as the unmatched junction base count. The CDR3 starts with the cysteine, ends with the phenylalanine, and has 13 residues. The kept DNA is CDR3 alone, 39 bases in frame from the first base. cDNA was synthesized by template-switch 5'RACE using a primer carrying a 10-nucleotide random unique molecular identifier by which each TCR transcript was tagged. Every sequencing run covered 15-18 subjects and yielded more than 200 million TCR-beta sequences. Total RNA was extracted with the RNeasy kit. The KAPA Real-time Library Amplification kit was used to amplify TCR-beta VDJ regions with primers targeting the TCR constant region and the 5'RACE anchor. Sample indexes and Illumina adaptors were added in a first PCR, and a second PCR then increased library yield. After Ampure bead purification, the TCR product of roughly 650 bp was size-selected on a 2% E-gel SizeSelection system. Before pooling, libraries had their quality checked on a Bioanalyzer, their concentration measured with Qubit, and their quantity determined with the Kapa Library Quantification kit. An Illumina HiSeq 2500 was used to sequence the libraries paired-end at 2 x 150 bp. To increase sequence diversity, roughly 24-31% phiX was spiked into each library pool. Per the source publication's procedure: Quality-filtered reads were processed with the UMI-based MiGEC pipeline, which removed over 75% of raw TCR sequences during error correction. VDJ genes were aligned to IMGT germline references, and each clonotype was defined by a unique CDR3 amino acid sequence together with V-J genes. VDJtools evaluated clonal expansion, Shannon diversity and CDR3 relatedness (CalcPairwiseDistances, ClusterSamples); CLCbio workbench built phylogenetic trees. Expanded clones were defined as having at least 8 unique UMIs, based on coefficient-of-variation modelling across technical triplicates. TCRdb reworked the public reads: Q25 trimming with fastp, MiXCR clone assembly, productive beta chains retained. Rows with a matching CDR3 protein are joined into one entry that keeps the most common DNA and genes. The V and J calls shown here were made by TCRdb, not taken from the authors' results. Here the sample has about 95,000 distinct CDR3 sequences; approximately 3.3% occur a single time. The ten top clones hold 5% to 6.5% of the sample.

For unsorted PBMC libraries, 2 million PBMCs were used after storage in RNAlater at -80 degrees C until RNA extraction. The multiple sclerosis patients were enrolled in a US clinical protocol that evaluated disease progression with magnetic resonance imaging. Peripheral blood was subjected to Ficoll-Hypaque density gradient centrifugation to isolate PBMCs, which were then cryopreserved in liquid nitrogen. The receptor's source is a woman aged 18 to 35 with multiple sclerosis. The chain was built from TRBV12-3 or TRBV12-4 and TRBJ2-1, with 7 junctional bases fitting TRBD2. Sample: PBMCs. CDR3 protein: CASSPPGGNEQFF. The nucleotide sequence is TGTGCCAGCAGTCCGCCCGGGGGGAATGAGCAGTTCTTC.